These T cell receptor beta chains were read from a single sample in a study of TIL therapy for anti-PD-1-resistant metastatic lung cancer. TCRdb's copy holds only in-frame clones and misses some; the assay was immunoSEQ multiplex PCR. The sample shows some 50,000 clones, 79% of them seen only once. The starting material was blood, obtained at baseline. Receptor source: a man between 65 and 85 years old with non-small cell lung cancer. Both conserved end residues are part of each CDR3. The order of the fields is J gene, clone size, D gene, V gene, CDR3 protein, CDR3 DNA. D genes are given only for firm matches. Size values are once, few and many counts, or a class for expanded clones, and some rows have none.

J gene: TRBJ2-1; clone size: NA; D gene: NA; V gene: TRBV27; CDR3 protein: CASSPLARPYNEQFF; CDR3 DNA: TGTGCCAGCAGTCCCCTAGCCAGACCCTACAATGAGCAGTTCTTC
J gene: TRBJ1-5; clone size: NA; D gene: NA; V gene: TRBV6-5; CDR3 protein: CASSRDGSNQPQHF; CDR3 DNA: TGTGCCAGCAGTCGGGATGGGAGCAATCAGCCCCAGCATTTT
J gene: TRBJ2-2; clone size: few; D gene: NA; V gene: TRBV7-6; CDR3 protein: CASAVFTGELFF; CDR3 DNA: TGTGCCAGCGCAGTTTTCACCGGGGAGCTGTTTTTT
J gene: TRBJ2-2; clone size: once; D gene: TRBD2; V gene: TRBV7-2; CDR3 protein: CASSTGGGNTGELFF; CDR3 DNA: TGTGCCAGTTCAACGGGAGGAGGTAACACCGGGGAGCTGTTTTTT
J gene: TRBJ2-5; clone size: NA; D gene: TRBD2; V gene: TRBV9; CDR3 protein: CASSATSGSLETQYF; CDR3 DNA: TGTGCCAGCAGCGCGACTAGCGGGAGTCTCGAGACCCAGTACTTC
J gene: TRBJ2-7; clone size: NA; D gene: TRBD2; V gene: TRBV7-2; CDR3 protein: CASSLQAPGLGSGEQYF; CDR3 DNA: TGTGCCAGCAGCTTGCAAGCCCCGGGACTAGGGTCCGGCGAGCAGTACTTC
J gene: TRBJ1-3; clone size: NA; D gene: NA; V gene: TRBV27; CDR3 protein: CASSLGSGNTIYF; CDR3 DNA: TGTGCCAGCAGTTTAGGGTCTGGAAACACCATATATTTT
J gene: TRBJ1-1; clone size: few; D gene: NA; V gene: TRBV7-2; CDR3 protein: CASSSGQLNTEAFF; CDR3 DNA: TGTGCCAGCAGCTCCGGACAGCTGAACACTGAAGCTTTCTTT
J gene: TRBJ1-6; clone size: many; D gene: NA; V gene: TRBV4-2; CDR3 protein: CASRSPEILASPLHF; CDR3 DNA: TGTGCCAGCAGATCCCCGGAAATCCTGGCTTCACCCCTCCACTTT
J gene: TRBJ2-5; clone size: NA; D gene: TRBD2; V gene: TRBV7-2; CDR3 protein: CASSPQAGVETQYF; CDR3 DNA: TGTGCCAGCAGCCCCCAAGCGGGGGTGGAGACCCAGTACTTC
J gene: TRBJ2-1; clone size: once; D gene: NA; V gene: TRBV6-5; CDR3 protein: CASSYSKFGRNEQFF; CDR3 DNA: TGTGCCAGCAGTTACTCGAAGTTCGGGCGAAATGAGCAGTTCTTC
J gene: TRBJ2-7; clone size: NA; D gene: NA; V gene: TRBV6-5; CDR3 protein: CASSLMGSYEQYF; CDR3 DNA: TGTGCCAGCAGTTTAATGGGATCCTACGAGCAGTACTTC
J gene: TRBJ2-1; clone size: NA; D gene: TRBD2; V gene: TRBV5-1; CDR3 protein: CASSRTSGTYNEQFF; CDR3 DNA: TGCGCCAGCAGCCGGACTAGCGGGACTTACAATGAGCAGTTCTTC
J gene: TRBJ2-1; clone size: NA; D gene: NA; V gene: TRBV19; CDR3 protein: CASSIRDYQPYNEQFF; CDR3 DNA: TGTGCCAGTAGTATCCGAGATTACCAGCCCTACAATGAGCAGTTCTTC
J gene: TRBJ1-2; clone size: NA; D gene: NA; V gene: TRBV5-1; CDR3 protein: CASSLGGRAGNYGYTF; CDR3 DNA: TGCGCCAGCAGCTTGGGAGGCAGGGCGGGGAACTATGGCTACACCTTC
J gene: TRBJ1-6; clone size: few; D gene: TRBD1; V gene: TRBV15; CDR3 protein: CATSNRGFNSPLHF; CDR3 DNA: TGTGCCACCAGCAACAGGGGCTTTAATTCACCCCTCCACTTT
J gene: TRBJ2-2; clone size: NA; D gene: NA; V gene: TRBV28; CDR3 protein: CASITGRNTGELFF; CDR3 DNA: TGTGCCAGCATCACAGGCCGGAACACCGGGGAGCTGTTTTTT
J gene: TRBJ2-4; clone size: NA; D gene: TRBD1; V gene: TRBV15; CDR3 protein: CATSGTGLAKNIQYF; CDR3 DNA: TGTGCCACCAGCGGGACAGGCTTAGCCAAAAACATTCAGTACTTC
J gene: TRBJ2-1; clone size: once; D gene: NA; V gene: TRBV28; CDR3 protein: CASGPRYLYSNEQFF; CDR3 DNA: TGTGCCAGCGGGCCTCGGTACTTGTACTCCAATGAGCAGTTCTTC
J gene: TRBJ1-4; clone size: NA; D gene: NA; V gene: TRBV5-1; CDR3 protein: CASSPDSLEKLFF; CDR3 DNA: TGCGCCAGCAGCCCAGACAGCCTTGAAAAACTGTTTTTT